This T cell receptor beta chain was captured in a study of T cell repertoires in cytomegalovirus infection (dated by TCRdb to between 2018 and 2021). For the study in its entirety: The HLA type of each donor mattered for the analysis, because public TCR beta signatures pointed to carriage of CMV infection along with the matching HLA type. The full study reports these points: The ex vivo response was dominated by HLA-C-restricted CMV-specific TCR beta clonotypes, which also provided the single most frequent clonotype in two of eight donors. In both this cohort and an independent approximately 400-donor cohort, the cumulative frequency of public TCR beta family members distinguished carriers of CMV infection plus the relevant HLA type.

Trimming removed 1 base from V and 1 base from J, leaving 10 bases between the germline ends. Counted from cysteine to phenylalanine, this CDR3 has 16 amino acids. Solely the CDR3 DNA is kept, with 48 bases framed from the first base. The germline V gene provides CDR1 SGHVS and CDR2 FQNEAQ. Sequenced using an Illumina HiSeq 1500. TCRdb trimmed the raw reads at Q25, called clones with MiXCR and kept productive beta chains. Each entry merges the rows of one CDR3 protein and shows their most common DNA and genes. Here the sample has around 180,000 distinct CDR3 sequences; roughly 20% occur a single time. Jointly, the top ten make up about 2.9% of the sample. In this sample, this clonotype turned up many times. The target of this receptor is not known. The sample holds no much larger clone one base away, and base qualities are not on file.

The receptor comes from a human donor in good health (CMV status not recorded). Some clones in this sample may be carry-over from other donors' samples. Source material: PBMCs. This chain is built from TRBV7-8 and TRBJ2-2; the D gene is not confidently resolved. The CDR3 corresponds to CASSLGVSRNTGELFF. In nucleotide form, the sequence is TGTGCCAGCAGCTTAGGGGTTTCGAGGAACACCGGGGAGCTGTTTTTT. Here the CDR3 is joined to the reference TRBV7-8 and TRBJ2-2 genes, and the full variable domain is: GAGVSQSPRYKVAKRGQDVALRCDPISGHVSLFWYQQALGQGPEFLTYFQNEAQLDKSGLPSDRFFAERPEGSVSTLKIQRTQQEDSAVYLCASSLGVSRNTGELFFGEGSRLTVL.